This TCR beta chain was retrieved from a study of blood T cell repertoires in COVID-19. The CDR3 totals 16 residues. Germline V gives CDR1 SEHNR, CDR2 FQNEAQ (reference sequence). Trimming removed 5 bases from V and 4 bases from J, with 20 bases in between. Assay used: immunoSEQ multiplex PCR; TCRdb lists only in-frame clones, some missing. The table shows under 200,000 clones, with 70% to 90% occurring only once. The chain carries TRBV7-9 and TRBJ2-5; a weak D match, TRBD2 (7 bases). The TCR was taken from a man aged 55 to 70 with active or convalescent COVID-19. The source material was peripheral blood. CDR3 protein: CASSLSLGGARETQYF. The CDR3 bases are TGTGCCAGCAGCCTCTCCTTGGGGGGGGCGCGAGAGACCCAGTACTTC.